This T cell receptor beta chain was sequenced for a study of Graves' ophthalmopathy and Graves' hyperthyroidism. Study-wide context: The collection of peripheral blood took place at initial diagnosis, before any treatment.

For this clonotype: Its antigen is unidentified.

For repertoire sequencing, the TCR beta CDR3 regions were amplified from RNA transcripts. RT-PCR was first run with HTBI primers, then multiplex PCR in a second round. Using its own MiXCR run on the multiplex PCR reads, TCRdb lists one record per CDR3 protein. The sample has almost 750,000 distinct CDR3 sequences; roughly 40% are singletons. If patients had other autoimmune diseases, uncontrolled infections, pregnancy or lactation, they were excluded. Diagnosis was based on clinical symptoms, serum thyroxine, TRAb, thyroid ultrasound and orbital computed tomography. Study observations and caveats: Blood repertoires reportedly contained most expanded thyroid clonotypes above 0.001 frequency.

The source of this sequence is an adult man with Graves' ophthalmopathy. The sequenced material came from peripheral blood.

CDR3 nucleotide sequence: TGCAGCGTTCGGGCAGCGAACACTGAAGCTTTCTTT. It codes for CSVRAANTEAFF. The chain has TRBV29-1 and TRBJ1-1, with D uncertain. Trimming removed 5 bases from V and 1 base from J, with 8 bases in between. The CDR3 runs 12 residues. CDR1 and CDR2 from the germline V gene are SQVTM and ANQGSEA.